This TCR beta chain was sequenced during a study of blood T cell repertoires in COVID-19. Study context: Samples came from the United States, Italy and Spain, spanning acute and convalescent COVID-19. PBMCs, B-cell-depleted T cells, or T cells were the source of the cDNA or gDNA that made up the material.

As originally analysed: From reference gene primer amplification, estimates of nucleated cell counts were derived. Profiling relied on immunoSEQ multiplex PCR, and the TCRdb table lists in-frame clones only, not all of them. The V and J calls and the clone size are those of that table, but D and trimming were determined from the DNA. The repertoire holds more than 95,000 clones, about 80% seen once, with 12% in the top ten. V was trimmed by 3 bases and J by 2 bases, leaving 15 bases between them. The CDR3 runs to 15 residues. Germline V gives CDR1 DFQATT, CDR2 SNEGSKA (reference sequence). The rearrangement uses TRBV20-1 and TRBJ2-3; D is perhaps TRBD1 (6 bases). This clonotype was sampled from a human donor in a cohort sampled during active COVID-19. The source material was peripheral blood. This chain's CDR3 is CSASAEGHHTDTQYF. CDR3 coding DNA: TGCAGTGCTAGTGCCGAGGGACACCACACAGATACGCAGTATTTT.